One sample yielded the 20 T cell receptor beta chains listed below, sequenced in a study of control samples from healthy donors and cancer patients (dated by TCRdb to about 2020). Libraries came from the immunoSEQ multiplex PCR assay. The source is immuneACCESS, and TCRdb retained only in-frame sequences with V and J called. Part of the clones is not carried over; for the studies checked, unresolved V genes explain less than half of this, and the remainder is unexplained. The sample yields some 150,000 clones; roughly nine tenths were counted once. The top ten constitute around 1.5% of the sample. Sequencing input: blood. These receptor sequences come from a woman in her 30s in good health.

The V and J genes are TRBV12-3 or TRBV12-4 and TRBJ1-1; 7 bases line up with TRBD1. The CDR3 loop spans 13 amino acids. V trimming: 2 bases; J trimming: 4 bases; junction bases outside the gene matches: 1. The DNA for the CDR3 is TGTGCCAGCAGTTTAACAGGGGCCACTGAAGCTTTCTTT. It translates to CASSLTGATEAFF.

The rearrangement joins TRBV5-1 to TRBJ1-3; the D gene is possibly TRBD1 (5 bases). The V end was cut by 4 bases, the J end by 6 bases, with 11 bases between. CDR1 is SGHRS and CDR2 is YFSETQ in the germline V gene. This CDR3 contains 13 residues. CDR3 DNA sequence: TGCGCCAGCAGCCTCCCGACAGAAAACACCATATATTTT. Encoded protein: CASSLPTENTIYF. The variable domain in full, with the rest retrieved from reference TRBV5-1 and TRBJ1-3, is KAGVTQTPRYLIKTRGQQVTLSCSPISGHRSVSWYQQTPGQGLQFLFEYFSETQRNKGNFPGRFSGRQFSNSRSEMNVSTLELGDSALYLCASSLPTENTIYFGEGSWLTVV.

V gene TRBV19 combines with J gene TRBJ2-7, with D possibly matching TRBD1 (6 bases). V dropped 4 bases and J dropped 3 bases, with 10 bases sitting between them. CDR1 is LNHDA and CDR2 is SQIVND in the germline V gene (reference sequence). The CDR3 totals 13 residues. CDR3 sequence reads: CASSTTGYYEQYF. The DNA for the CDR3 is TGTGCCAGTAGTACCACAGGGTACTACGAGCAGTACTTC.

Only a few counts were recorded for this clone. The rearrangement joins TRBV3-1 (or the pseudogene TRBV3-2) to TRBJ1-6; D might be TRBD1 (5 bases). V lost 3 bases to trimming and J lost 5 bases, with 11 bases between them. Germline-derived CDR1 and CDR2 are LGHDT and YNNKEL (reference sequence). The CDR3 runs 15 residues. The CDR3 is CASSHLRVDNSPLHF. CDR3 DNA sequence: TGTGCCAGCAGCCATCTCAGGGTGGATAATTCACCCCTCCACTTT.

The J gene is TRBJ1-6, the V gene TRBV14; 7 nucleotides align to TRBD1. There are 14 residues in the CDR3. J lost 10 bases, V lost 1 base, and 4 bases had no gene match. Germline values: CDR1 SGHDN, CDR2 FVKESK. The CDR3 loop is CASSQGHRGSPLHF. CDR3 in DNA: TGTGCCAGCAGCCAAGGGCACAGGGGATCACCCCTCCACTTT.

The CDR3 is CASSFVAANTGELFF. In DNA form, the CDR3 reads TGTGCCAGCAGCTTTGTAGCGGCGAACACCGGGGAGCTGTTTTTT. The V gene is TRBV7-2, the J gene TRBJ2-2; D may be TRBD2 (6 bases). The CDR3 is 15 residues long. Trimming took off 3 bases at V and 0 bases at J, with 8 bases between the two ends. Germline V gene lookup returns CDR1 SGHTA and CDR2 FQGNSA. Variable domain in full (rest from reference TRBV7-2 and TRBJ2-2): GAGVSQSPSNKVTEKGKDVELRCDPISGHTALYWYRQSLGQGLEFLIYFQGNSAPDKSGLPSDRFSAERTGGSVSTLTIQRTQQEDSAVYLCASSFVAANTGELFFGEGSRLTVL.

The rearrangement uses TRBV25-1 and TRBJ1-5; D not resolved. Germline CDR1 and CDR2: MGHDK and SYGVNS. Deletions cut 1 base from V and 3 bases from J, with 7 bases between. The CDR3 sequence is 14 residues long. For the CDR3, the DNA is TGTGCCAGCAGTGAATCCCGGATCAATCAGCCCCAGCATTTT. It translates to CASSESRINQPQHF.

The genes are TRBV4-1 and TRBJ1-5; D ambiguous. The germline V gene has CDR1 MGHRA and CDR2 YSYEKL. CDR3 length equals 14 residues. The V gene lost 3 bases and the J gene lost 0 bases, with 6 bases spanning the gap. CDR3 DNA: TGCGCCAGCAGCCAGGGGTATAGCAATCAGCCCCAGCATTTT. Protein product: CASSQGYSNQPQHF.

The rearrangement joins TRBV6-2 or TRBV6-3 to TRBJ1-4; no definite D call. The CDR3 sequence is 15 residues long. Trimming cost V 0 bases and J 2 bases, with 7 bases left between them. CDR1 is MNHEY and CDR2 is SVGEGT in the germline V gene. CDR3 nucleotides: TGTGCCAGCAGTTACTCGAAGGTCACTAATGAAAAACTGTTTTTT. Its protein is CASSYSKVTNEKLFF.

The chain couples TRBV7-9 to TRBJ2-2; tentatively, D is TRBD1 or TRBD2 (5 bases each). Germline CDR1 reads SEHNR; CDR2 reads FQNEAQ (reference sequence). The CDR3 consists of 15 residues. The V end was cut by 4 bases, the J end by 2 bases, with 11 bases between. The CDR3 DNA reads as TGTGCCAGCAGCTCCTGGGACCGAAACACCGGGGAGCTGTTTTTT. It is translated as CASSSWDRNTGELFF.

V usage is TRBV2 and J usage is TRBJ1-5; TRBD1 agrees at 7 bases. CDR3 length: 14 amino acids. CDR1 is SNHLY, CDR2 FYNNEI, per germline. The V gene end was trimmed by 6 bases and the J gene end by 5 bases; junction bases not matched to a gene: 7. The CDR3 DNA reads as TGTGCCAGCAGGGGGGACAGCCTTTATCAGCCCCAGCATTTT. Encoded protein: CASRGDSLYQPQHF. Looking up the rest from reference TRBV2 and TRBJ1-5 gives the full variable domain: EPEVTQTPSHQVTQMGQEVILRCVPISNHLYFYWYRQILGQKVEFLVSFYNNEISEKSEIFDDQFSVERPDGSNFTLKIRSTKLEDSAMYFCASRGDSLYQPQHFGDGTRLSIL.

The rearrangement joins TRBV28 to TRBJ1-5; possibly TRBD1 for D (6 bases). This CDR3 spans 18 amino acids. Germline V lookup: CDR1 MDHEN, CDR2 SYDVKM. Trimming left V 2 bases short and J 7 bases short, with 24 bases between. This CDR3 is CASSLGIRGGPSEQPQHF. Here the CDR3 DNA reads TGTGCCAGCAGTTTAGGGATTCGGGGGGGGCCGTCAGAGCAGCCCCAGCATTTT. Full variable domain (outside the CDR3, taken from reference TRBV28 and TRBJ1-5): DVKVTQSSRYLVKRTGEKVFLECVQDMDHENMFWYRQDPGLGLRLIYFSYDVKMKEKGDIPEGYSVSREKKERFSLILESASTNQTSMYLCASSLGIRGGPSEQPQHFGDGTRLSIL.

This chain links TRBV6-5 with TRBJ2-2; TRBD1 might be the D (8 bases). With 7 bases removed from V and 4 bases from J, the gap between germline ends came to 16 bases. Germline V CDR1 and CDR2: MNHEY, SVGAGI. The CDR3 is 15 residues long. For the CDR3, the DNA is TGTGCCAGCACCTACGGGGGGACAGGCACCGGGGAGCTGTTTTTT. Translating gives CASTYGGTGTGELFF.

The rearrangement joins TRBV28 to TRBJ2-2; D possibly corresponds to TRBD2 (6 bases). CDR3 length: 14 residues. V lost 6 bases, J lost 3 bases, and 11 bases lay in between. Germline V gives CDR1 MDHEN, CDR2 SYDVKM. CDR3 in amino acids: CASSPSSDTGELFF. In DNA, the CDR3 is TGTGCCAGCAGCCCCTCTAGCGACACCGGGGAGCTGTTTTTT. Filled out from reference TRBV28 and TRBJ2-2, the complete variable domain reads DVKVTQSSRYLVKRTGEKVFLECVQDMDHENMFWYRQDPGLGLRLIYFSYDVKMKEKGDIPEGYSVSREKKERFSLILESASTNQTSMYLCASSPSSDTGELFFGEGSRLTVL.

This chain joins TRBV11-2 and TRBJ2-5; D possibly corresponds to TRBD1 (6 bases). Trimming shortened V by 1 base and J by 2 bases, and 11 bases separated the two germline ends. This CDR3 contains 15 residues. The germline V gene encodes CDR1 SGHAT and CDR2 FQNNGV. Here the CDR3 reads CASSLGGHLQETQYF. CDR3 DNA: TGTGCCAGCAGCTTAGGGGGACACCTACAAGAGACCCAGTACTTC.

This chain connects TRBV19 to TRBJ2-1; 7 bases agree with TRBD2. CDR3 length: 16 amino acids. Germline values: CDR1 LNHDA, CDR2 SQIVND (reference sequence). The V segment lost 6 bases and the J segment 1 base; nucleotides outside the gene matches: 9. The chain's CDR3 is CASRRLAEGSYNEQFF. CDR3 in DNA: TGTGCCAGTAGGAGGCTAGCGGAGGGGTCCTACAATGAGCAGTTCTTC.

The genes are TRBV7-9 and TRBJ2-3, with 10 bases fitting TRBD2. Germline V lookup: CDR1 SEHNR, CDR2 FQNEAQ (reference sequence). J gave up 3 bases and V 5 bases, and 8 bases lay outside the gene matches. The CDR3 contains 16 residues. The CDR3 region is CASSDPSGGGTDTQYF. The CDR3 bases are TGTGCCAGCAGCGACCCTAGCGGGGGTGGGACAGATACGCAGTATTTT.

The rearrangement uses TRBV2 and TRBJ2-2, with 7 nucleotides matching TRBD1. V dropped 6 bases and J dropped 6; count of bases not matched to a gene: 4. Germline V lookup: CDR1 SNHLY, CDR2 FYNNEI. This CDR3 spans 13 amino acids. The CDR3, as DNA: TGTGCCAGCAGAGAGGACAGGCCCGGGGAGCTGTTTTTT. The encoded protein is CASREDRPGELFF.

The sample holds one count of this clone. J is TRBJ1-5 and V is TRBV2, with D tentatively TRBD1 (5 bases). The V end was cut by 4 bases, the J end by 5 bases, with 12 bases between. The CDR3 totals 14 residues. Germline V lookup: CDR1 SNHLY, CDR2 FYNNEI. The CDR3 coding sequence is TGTGCCAGCAGTGGGGACGGTGGGCATCAGCCCCAGCATTTT. Encoded protein: CASSGDGGHQPQHF.

This CDR3 reads CATSDRDRGWETQYF. CDR3 nucleotide sequence: TGTGCCACCAGTGACCGGGACAGGGGTTGGGAGACCCAGTACTTC. The chain uses TRBV24-1 and TRBJ2-5, with 10 bases identical to TRBD1. J was trimmed by 5 bases and V by 4 bases; bases with no gene match: 6. The CDR3 is 15 residues long. CDR1 and CDR2 (germline): KGHDR, SFDVKD.